This entry lists 12 T cell receptor beta chains sequenced from one sample in a study of immune heterogeneity within non-small cell lung tumors. Template input, which was bulk tumor genomic DNA, totaled 450 to 600 ng per sample. Every primary tumor yielded several biopsies, spaced far apart, that were taken during surgery. With untreated, newly diagnosed non-small cell lung cancer, the patients went on to undergo curative surgery. Multiplex PCR was performed with 32 V and 13 J primers, and it amplified TCR beta CDR3. MiXCR was run by TCRdb on the multiplex PCR reads, yielding one entry per CDR3 protein. This sample carries 2,500 to 3,500 distinct CDR3 sequences, roughly 45% of them seen once, and the ten largest clones take under 65%. The sample consisted of lung tumor tissue. The source of these receptors is a man aged 55 to 70 with non-small cell lung cancer.

This clonotype has more than one count but fewer than ten. The chain recombines TRBV6-5 with TRBJ2-7; D is perhaps TRBD1 or TRBD2 (5 bases each). The V and J ends lost 2 bases and 7 bases respectively, with 12 bases between them. The CDR3 is 13 amino acids. Germline CDR1 is MNHEY and CDR2 is SVGAGI. The CDR3 region is CASSYTLRGEQYF. The CDR3 DNA follows: TGTGCCAGCAGTTACACCCTGAGGGGTGAGCAGTACTTC.

About this clonotype: One end of the junction fails to match germline, which may point to a read error. The V and J genes are TRBV5-1 and TRBJ2-1; D possibly corresponds to TRBD2 (5 bases). Per the germline V gene, CDR1 is SGHRS and CDR2 is YFSETQ. This CDR3 contains 18 residues. CDR3 bases: TGCGCCAGCAGTCGAAGGCAGGTCGTAGGGAGCTCCTACAATGAACAGTTCTTC. As protein: CASSRRQVVGSSYNEQFF.

Concerning this clonotype itself: It may be a read error: a sequence one base away is much more abundant. The genes are TRBV30 and TRBJ2-1, with no clear D. Trimming removed 5 bases from V and 8 bases from J, with 10 bases in between. This CDR3 has 11 residues. The germline CDR1 and CDR2 sequences are GTSNPN and SVGIG (reference sequence). The CDR3 coding sequence is TGTGCCTGGCCCCGGGCCTATGAGCAGTTCTTC. Protein sequence: CAWPRAYEQFF. Filled out from reference TRBV30 and TRBJ2-1, the complete variable domain reads SQTIHQWPATLVQPVGSPLSLECTVEGTSNPNLYWYRQAAGRGLQLLFYSVGIGQISSEVPQNLSASRPQDRQFILSSKKLLLSDSGFYLCAWPRAYEQFFGPGTRLTVL.

The chain employs TRBV13 and TRBJ1-2; no definite D call. V gave up 4 bases and J gave up 7 bases, with 10 bases separating them. The CDR3 has 12 amino acids. Looked up from germline, CDR1 is PRHDT and CDR2 is FYEKMQ (reference sequence). The CDR3 DNA reads TGTGCCAGCAGCTCCTCTCTGGGTGGCTACACCTTC. Its translation is CASSSSLGGYTF.

The rearrangement joins TRBV2 to TRBJ2-7; 14 nucleotides match TRBD2. V trimming: 7 bases; J trimming: 5 bases; junction bases outside the gene matches: 10. This CDR3 contains 16 residues. Germline values: CDR1 SNHLY, CDR2 FYNNEI. CDR3 sequence: CASNKPGLAGVNEQYF. CDR3 coding DNA: TGTGCCAGCAATAAACCGGGACTAGCGGGAGTAAACGAGCAGTACTTC.

Comments on this clonotype: A much larger clone is a single base away; this may be a read error. The chain recombines TRBV7-9 with TRBJ1-5, with a weak D call TRBD1 (5 bases). From germline, CDR1 is SEHNR and CDR2 FQNEAQ (reference sequence). V was pared by 5 bases and J by 7 bases, with 15 bases between. This CDR3 contains 14 residues. DNA for the CDR3: TGTGCCAGCAGCCCCACTGGGGGTAGCCAGCCCCAGCATTTT. This gives the protein CASSPTGGSQPQHF.

In this sample, this clonotype is medium-sized. This rearrangement joins TRBV27 to TRBJ1-1; TRBD1 agrees at 9 bases. This CDR3 contains 14 residues. After removal of 2 bases from V and 4 bases from J, the junction contained 2 bases not matched to a gene. The germline V gene has CDR1 MNHEY and CDR2 SMNVEV (reference sequence). CDR3 residues: CASSLNRGLTEAFF. The CDR3 DNA follows: TGTGCCAGCAGTTTAAACAGGGGGCTCACTGAAGCTTTCTTT.

The chain uses TRBV27 and TRBJ1-6; D not certain. Germline values: CDR1 MNHEY, CDR2 SMNVEV (reference sequence). Trimming left V 6 bases short and J 11 bases short, with 14 bases between. The CDR3 is made up of 13 amino acids. The CDR3 nucleotides read TGTGCCAGCAGAAAACTGGGTATGGCACCCCTCCACTTT. Its translation is CASRKLGMAPLHF.

The chain combines TRBV29-1 with TRBJ2-3, with D unclear. CDR1 is SQVTM, CDR2 ANQGSEA, per germline. The CDR3 contains 12 residues. V was pared by 5 bases and J by 3 bases, with 9 bases between. Here the CDR3 DNA reads TGCAGCGTTCTAGAGTGGACAGATACGCAGTATTTT. Its protein is CSVLEWTDTQYF.

On this clonotype: With a much larger clone just one base away, this may be a read error. The chain links TRBV24-1 to TRBJ2-1, with TRBD2 identical over 7 bases. Germline V gene sequence: CDR1 KGHDR, CDR2 SFDVKD. This CDR3 contains 12 residues. The CDR3 loop is CVTSEGGSEQFF. The CDR3 coding sequence is TGTGTCACCAGTGAGGGCGGGAGTGAGCAGTTCTTC.

By share, this clonotype counts as medium-sized (0.01 to 0.1%). The CDR3 DNA follows: TGTGCCAGCAGCCAAGATTTCTATGAAGGGGAAAATGAGCAGTTCTTC. It specifies CASSQDFYEGENEQFF. This chain uses TRBV14 with TRBJ2-1; D possibly corresponds to TRBD1 (5 bases). Trimming stripped 0 bases from V and 7 bases from J, with 16 bases between. The CDR3 is made up of 16 amino acids. Germline CDR1 and CDR2: SGHDN and FVKESK.

This clonotype occurred many times. The rearrangement joins TRBV5-1 to TRBJ2-5; maybe TRBD2 (6 bases). The CDR3 is made up of 17 amino acids. V lost 2 bases to trimming and J lost 4 bases, with 21 bases between them. The V gene's germline CDR1 is SGHRS and CDR2 YFSETQ. The CDR3 here is CASSFSLLAPRGETQYF. The CDR3 DNA is TGCGCCAGCAGCTTTTCCCTCCTAGCGCCTCGTGGAGAGACCCAGTACTTC. The whole variable domain, remainder taken from reference TRBV5-1 and TRBJ2-5, is KAGVTQTPRYLIKTRGQQVTLSCSPISGHRSVSWYQQTPGQGLQFLFEYFSETQRNKGNFPGRFSGRQFSNSRSEMNVSTLELGDSALYLCASSFSLLAPRGETQYFGPGTRLLVL.